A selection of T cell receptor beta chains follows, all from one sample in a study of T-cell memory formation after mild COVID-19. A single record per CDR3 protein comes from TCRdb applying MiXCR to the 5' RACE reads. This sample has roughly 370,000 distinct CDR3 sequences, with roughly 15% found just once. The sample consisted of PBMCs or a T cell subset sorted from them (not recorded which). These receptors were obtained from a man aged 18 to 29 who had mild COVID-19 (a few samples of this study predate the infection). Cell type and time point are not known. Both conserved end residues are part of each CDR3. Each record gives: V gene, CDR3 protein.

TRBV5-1,CASSLEGPSGNEQFF
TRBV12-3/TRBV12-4,CASSSGLNTGELFF
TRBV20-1,CSARNLATNEKLFF
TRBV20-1,CSAPEAAVNYGYTF
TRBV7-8,CASTKDRGRWETQYF
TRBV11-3,CASSVTENSPLHF
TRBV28,CASSLLHYLRPQHF
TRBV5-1,CASSLAPLVSTDTQYF
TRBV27,CASSSNQDYYGYTF
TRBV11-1,CASSQLGGGEAFF
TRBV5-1,CASSLTGPPYEQYF
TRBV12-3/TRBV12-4,CASSSLTEAFF
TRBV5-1,CASSDHDTGTPNYGYTF
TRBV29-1,CSVVHGVHTEAFF
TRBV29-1,CSVEMYPGLFNQPQHF
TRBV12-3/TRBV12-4,CASSLAGDGTEAFF
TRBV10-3,CAISEPGQDDQPQHF
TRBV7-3,CASSSGLAGGEQFF
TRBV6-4,CASSDSSGGPDTQYF
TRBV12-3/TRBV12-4,CASRGGAGTGELFF
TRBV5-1,CASSLLGQYAYEQYF
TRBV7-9,CASSPSISSYEQYF
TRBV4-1,CASSLQWTSGVSWSETQYF
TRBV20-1,CSARQKWIAGELFF
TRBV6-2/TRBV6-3,CASSYDEETQYF
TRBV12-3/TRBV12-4,CASSSTSGGADTQYF
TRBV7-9,CASSLRQAMNTEAFF
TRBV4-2,CASSQDSGMGEQYF
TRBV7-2,CASSLVGGTALGYTF
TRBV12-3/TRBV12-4,CASSPSPWGETQYF
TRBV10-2,CASSEANHEQFF
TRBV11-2,CASSLGELSPLHF
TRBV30,CAVEGDRLSSYNSPLHF
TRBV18,CASSRGHVINEKLFF
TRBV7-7,CASSSGHQETQYF
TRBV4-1,CASSQRDGYTF
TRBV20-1,CSAAQDYGYTF
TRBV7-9,CASSLMSNNEQFF
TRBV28,CASSQGGGQGREKLFF
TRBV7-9,CASSFSGTGDEKLFF
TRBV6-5,CASSYSGYSNQPQHF
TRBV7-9,CASSYSRQAPYEQYF
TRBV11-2,CASSLGQGPHNEQFF
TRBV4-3,CASSQDPTGELPLHF
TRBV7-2,CASSFDGVGEQFF
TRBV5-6,CASSSYLWDQETQYF
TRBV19,CASSVLVGRYTEAFF
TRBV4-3,CASSQDPDGLGETQYF
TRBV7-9,CASSQADGNQPQHF
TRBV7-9,CASSLPRGVSTEAFF
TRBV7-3,CASSWGLYTGELFF
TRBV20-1,CSAPPAFSSSGNTIYF
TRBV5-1,CASSLTGPAYEQYF
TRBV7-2,CASSIGQGIGYEQYF
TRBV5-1,CASSYGQLTDTQYF
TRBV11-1,CASSLAGGRNTEAFF
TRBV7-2,CASSSPGQGYEQYF
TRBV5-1,CASSRNSDEQFF